This entry lists 9 T cell receptor beta chains sequenced from one sample in a study of memory CD4+ T cells and cytomegalovirus serostatus. The sort gate was single viable CD3+CD4+CD8-CD45RO+ cells for memory CD4+ T cells. The repertoire was sequenced with immunoSEQ multiplex PCR; TCRdb's copy has only in-frame clones and lacks some. Of some 52,000 clones listed, under 80% are singletons. The sample taken for sequencing was memory CD4+ T cells from blood. These receptor sequences come from an adult in good health and CMV-seronegative.

The chain combines TRBV7-8 with TRBJ2-2; 8 bases map to TRBD1. Germline V CDR1 and CDR2: SGHVS, FQNEAQ. This CDR3 is built from 15 residues. Losses at the gene ends were 5 bases for V and 4 bases for J; bases not matched to a gene: 6. The CDR3 loop reads CASSPQGAGTGELFF. Here the CDR3 DNA reads TGTGCCAGCAGCCCCCAGGGGGCTGGCACCGGGGAGCTGTTTTTT.

This clone has a handful of counts. The CDR3 bases are TGTGCCAGCAGCGAAATTCCGGGCTACAATGAGCAGTTCTTC. It codes for CASSEIPGYNEQFF. J is TRBJ2-1 and V is TRBV2; D gene unclear. The V and J ends lost 6 bases and 3 bases respectively, with 12 bases between them. Germline V lookup: CDR1 SNHLY, CDR2 FYNNEI. The CDR3 contains 14 residues.

The rearrangement links TRBV30 to TRBJ2-5; TRBD1 agrees at 9 bases. The J call may be in error: the DNA end matches TRBJ2-7 better. The CDR3 is 13 amino acids. Per the germline V gene, CDR1 is GTSNPN and CDR2 is SVGIG (reference sequence). The CDR3 protein is CAWGQGTSYEQYF. In nucleotides, the CDR3 is TGTGCCTGGGGACAGGGGACGTCCTACGAGCAGTACTTC.

The table lists this clone with a few counts. This chain joins TRBV27 and TRBJ2-1; a weak D match, TRBD2 (6 bases). CDR3 length equals 13 residues. CDR1 and CDR2 (germline): MNHEY, SMNVEV (reference sequence). Trimming removed 3 bases from V and 6 bases from J, with 9 bases in between. This CDR3 is CASSLRRVNEQFF. DNA for the CDR3: TGTGCCAGCAGTTTGAGGAGGGTCAATGAGCAGTTCTTC.

This clone was picked up a small number of times. The chain carries TRBV5-6 and TRBJ1-1; D is ambiguous. V gave up 2 bases and J gave up 10 bases, with 12 bases separating them. Per germline, CDR1 SGHDT and CDR2 YYEEEE. This CDR3 spans 12 amino acids. This CDR3 reads CASSLERDGAFF. The CDR3 DNA is TGTGCCAGCAGCTTAGAAAGGGATGGAGCTTTCTTT.

V usage is TRBV5-1 and J usage is TRBJ2-7; D is ambiguous. V shed 4 bases and J shed 3 bases, with 11 bases lying between them. Germline V gene lookup returns CDR1 SGHRS and CDR2 YFSETQ. The CDR3 sequence is 13 residues long. CDR3 DNA: TGCGCCAGCAGCCCCTGGTCCAACTACGAGCAGTACTTC. It translates to CASSPWSNYEQYF.

V is TRBV7-9 and J is TRBJ1-1; D gene ambiguous. CDR1 SEHNR and CDR2 FQNEAQ come from the germline V gene (reference sequence). Trimming took off 5 bases at V and 1 base at J, with 8 bases between the two ends. The CDR3 spans 13 residues. CDR3 residues: CASSPNTNTEAFF. The CDR3, as DNA: TGTGCCAGCAGCCCCAATACGAACACTGAAGCTTTCTTT. Combining the CDR3 with reference TRBV7-9 and TRBJ1-1 gives the whole variable domain DTGVSQNPRHKITKRGQNVTFRCDPISEHNRLYWYRQTLGQGPEFLTYFQNEAQLEKSRLLSDRFSAERPKGSFSTLEIQRTEQGDSAMYLCASSPNTNTEAFFGQGTRLTVV.

In this sample, this clone turned up a few times. The chain is built from TRBV11-2 and TRBJ2-1; tentative D call: TRBD2 (5 bases). V lost 2 bases to trimming and J lost 6 bases, with 8 bases between them. Germline V gene lookup returns CDR1 SGHAT and CDR2 FQNNGV. The CDR3 sequence is 13 residues long. CDR3 protein: CASSLIGSNEQFF. Here the CDR3 DNA reads TGTGCCAGCAGCTTAATAGGGAGCAATGAGCAGTTCTTC.

This clone has only a few counts. This chain connects TRBV11-1 to TRBJ2-3, with 7 bases aligning to TRBD2. This CDR3 has 15 residues. CDR1 and CDR2 (germline): SGHAT, FQDESV (reference sequence). Trimming took 3 bases from V and 5 from J; bases not matched to a gene: 8. CDR3 sequence reads: CASSLGGPGGDTQYF. The DNA of the CDR3 is TGTGCCAGCAGCTTGGGGGGACCGGGGGGAGATACGCAGTATTTT.